Listed below are T cell receptor beta chains from one sample, sequenced in a study of blood T cell repertoires in COVID-19. The protocol was immunoSEQ multiplex PCR, while the TCRdb copy is restricted to in-frame clones and leaves out a portion. The sample has approximately 40,000 clones, 70% to 90% seen once; the top ten hold around 15%. The sample comprised peripheral blood. These receptors came from a human donor in a cohort sampled during active COVID-19. CDR3s include the opening cysteine and the closing phenylalanine or tryptophan. D genes are given only for firm matches. Size values are once, few and many counts, or a class for expanded clones, and some rows have none.

j_call: TRBJ2-3
v_call: TRBV5-6
clone_size: -
d_call: -
cdr3_nt: TGTGCCACCAAAGAGCGGCCAAGCACAGATACGCAGTATTTT
cdr3_aa: CATKERPSTDTQYF

j_call: TRBJ2-3
v_call: TRBV10-3
clone_size: -
d_call: TRBD1
cdr3_nt: TGTGCCTCGATCAGTTCAGGGGGTCTCACAGATACGCAGTATTTT
cdr3_aa: CASISSGGLTDTQYF

j_call: TRBJ2-1
v_call: TRBV5-1
clone_size: -
d_call: -
cdr3_nt: TGCGCCAGCAGCTTGGACCCCAGCTCCTACAATGAGCAGTTCTTC
cdr3_aa: CASSLDPSSYNEQFF

j_call: TRBJ2-6
v_call: TRBV7-3
clone_size: -
d_call: -
cdr3_nt: TGTGCCAGCAGCCCCGACAGGTCTGGGGCCAACGTCCTGACTTTC
cdr3_aa: CASSPDRSGANVLTF

j_call: TRBJ1-2
v_call: TRBV29-1
clone_size: few
d_call: -
cdr3_nt: TGCAGCGTTGTCCCCGGTAGCGGCTACACCTTC
cdr3_aa: CSVVPGSGYTF

j_call: TRBJ1-5
v_call: TRBV2
clone_size: -
d_call: -
cdr3_nt: TGTGCCAGCAGCCCTGACGGGAATAGCAATCAGCCCCAGCATTTT
cdr3_aa: CASSPDGNSNQPQHF

j_call: TRBJ2-1
v_call: TRBV5-1
clone_size: -
d_call: TRBD1
cdr3_nt: TGCGCCAGCAGCTTGGATGTCGGGACAGGGGGCAGTGAGCAGTTCTTC
cdr3_aa: CASSLDVGTGGSEQFF

j_call: TRBJ2-2
v_call: TRBV24-1
clone_size: -
d_call: -
cdr3_nt: TGTGCCACCAGTTCTCCAGGGGCTAACACCGGGGAGCTGTTTTTT
cdr3_aa: CATSSPGANTGELFF

j_call: TRBJ1-1
v_call: TRBV18
clone_size: -
d_call: TRBD1
cdr3_nt: TGTGCCAGCTCAACAGGACAGGGGGGCACTGAAGCTTTCTTT
cdr3_aa: CASSTGQGGTEAFF

j_call: TRBJ2-7
v_call: TRBV10-1
clone_size: -
d_call: TRBD2
cdr3_nt: TGCGCCAGCAGTGAGTACGGACTAGCAGGCGAGCAGTACTTC
cdr3_aa: CASSEYGLAGEQYF

j_call: TRBJ2-5
v_call: TRBV11-3
clone_size: -
d_call: TRBD2
cdr3_nt: TGTGCCAGCAGCTTACGTGGGGGGGACGAGACCCAGTACTTC
cdr3_aa: CASSLRGGDETQYF

j_call: TRBJ2-7
v_call: TRBV5-1
clone_size: few
d_call: TRBD2
cdr3_nt: TGCGCCAGCAGCTTGGCCACCCAGCGGGGGGTCTACGAGCAGTACTTC
cdr3_aa: CASSLATQRGVYEQYF

j_call: TRBJ2-7
v_call: TRBV7-3
clone_size: -
d_call: -
cdr3_nt: TGTGCCAGCAGCTTGGGCGGGGCTGGGTCCTACGAGCAGTACTTC
cdr3_aa: CASSLGGAGSYEQYF

j_call: TRBJ1-3
v_call: TRBV6-6
clone_size: few
d_call: -
cdr3_nt: TGTGCCAGCAGTCGATCCCCAGGCGAACACACCATATATTTT
cdr3_aa: CASSRSPGEHTIYF

j_call: TRBJ1-1
v_call: TRBV1
clone_size: -
d_call: -
cdr3_nt: TGCACCAGCAGCCATCCCTTGGTAAACTACACTGAAGCTTTCTTT
cdr3_aa: CTSSHPLVNYTEAFF

j_call: TRBJ2-1
v_call: TRBV5-1
clone_size: -
d_call: TRBD1
cdr3_nt: TGCGCCAGCAGCTTCCCTGACAGGGAGCTAGGGAATGAGCAGTTCTTC
cdr3_aa: CASSFPDRELGNEQFF

j_call: TRBJ1-2
v_call: TRBV19
clone_size: -
d_call: -
cdr3_nt: TGTGCCAGTAGTACCCCGGGGGGATCAGGTGGCTACACCTTC
cdr3_aa: CASSTPGGSGGYTF